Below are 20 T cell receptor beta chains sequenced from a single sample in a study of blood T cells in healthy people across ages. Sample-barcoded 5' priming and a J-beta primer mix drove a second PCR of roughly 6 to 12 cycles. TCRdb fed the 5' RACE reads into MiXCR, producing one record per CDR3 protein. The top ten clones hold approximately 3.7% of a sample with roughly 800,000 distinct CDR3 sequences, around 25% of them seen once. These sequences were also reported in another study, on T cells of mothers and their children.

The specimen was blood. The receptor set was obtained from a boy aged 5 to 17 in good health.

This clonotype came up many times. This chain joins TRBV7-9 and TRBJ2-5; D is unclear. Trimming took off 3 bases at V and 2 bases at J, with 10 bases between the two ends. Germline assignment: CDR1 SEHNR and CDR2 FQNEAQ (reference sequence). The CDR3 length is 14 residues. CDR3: CASSLVRVQETQYF. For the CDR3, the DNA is TGTGCCAGCAGCTTGGTTCGTGTACAAGAGACCCAGTACTTC. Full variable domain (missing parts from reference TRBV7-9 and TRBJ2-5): DTGVSQNPRHKITKRGQNVTFRCDPISEHNRLYWYRQTLGQGPEFLTYFQNEAQLEKSRLLSDRFSAERPKGSFSTLEIQRTEQGDSAMYLCASSLVRVQETQYFGPGTRLLVL.

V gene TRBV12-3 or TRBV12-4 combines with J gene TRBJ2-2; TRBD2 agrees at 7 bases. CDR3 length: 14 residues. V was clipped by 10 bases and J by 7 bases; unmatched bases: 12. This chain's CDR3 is CAIERETAIGELFF. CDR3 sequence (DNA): TGTGCCATCGAGCGGGAAACGGCGATCGGGGAGCTGTTTTTT.

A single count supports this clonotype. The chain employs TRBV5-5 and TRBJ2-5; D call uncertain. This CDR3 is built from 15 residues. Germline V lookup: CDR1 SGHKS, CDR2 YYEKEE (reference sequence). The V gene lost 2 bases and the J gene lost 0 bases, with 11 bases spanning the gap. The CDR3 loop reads CASSLGRTYQETQYF. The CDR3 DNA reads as TGTGCCAGCAGCTTAGGCAGGACGTACCAAGAGACCCAGTACTTC. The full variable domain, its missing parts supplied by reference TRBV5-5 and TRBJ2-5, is DAGVTQSPTHLIKTRGQQVTLRCSPISGHKSVSWYQQVLGQGPQFIFQYYEKEERGRGNFPDRFSARQFPNYSSELNVNALLLGDSALYLCASSLGRTYQETQYFGPGTRLLVL.

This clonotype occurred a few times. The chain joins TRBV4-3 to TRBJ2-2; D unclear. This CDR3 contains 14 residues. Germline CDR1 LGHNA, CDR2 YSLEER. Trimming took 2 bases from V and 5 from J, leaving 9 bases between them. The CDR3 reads CASSQLTETGELFF. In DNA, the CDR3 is TGCGCCAGCAGCCAACTAACGGAGACCGGGGAGCTGTTTTTT.

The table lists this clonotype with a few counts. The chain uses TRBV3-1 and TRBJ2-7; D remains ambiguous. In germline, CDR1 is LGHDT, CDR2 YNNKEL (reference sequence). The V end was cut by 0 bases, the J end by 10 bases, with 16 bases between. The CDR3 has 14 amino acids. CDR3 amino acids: CASSQEGVGRTQYF. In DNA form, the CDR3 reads TGTGCCAGCAGCCAAGAAGGTGTCGGACGCACTCAGTACTTC.

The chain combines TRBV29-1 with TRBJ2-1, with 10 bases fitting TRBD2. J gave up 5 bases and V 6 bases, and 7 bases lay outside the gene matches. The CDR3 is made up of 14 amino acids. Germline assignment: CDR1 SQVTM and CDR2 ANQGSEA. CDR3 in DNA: TGCAGCGTCGTCGGGACTAGCGCAAACAATGAGCAGTTCTTC. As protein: CSVVGTSANNEQFF.

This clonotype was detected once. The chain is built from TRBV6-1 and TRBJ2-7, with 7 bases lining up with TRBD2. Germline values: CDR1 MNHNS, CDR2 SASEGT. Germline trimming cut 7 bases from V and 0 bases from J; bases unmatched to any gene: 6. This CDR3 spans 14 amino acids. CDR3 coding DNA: TGTGCCAGCATACGAAGCGGGAACTCCTACGAGCAGTACTTC. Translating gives CASIRSGNSYEQYF.

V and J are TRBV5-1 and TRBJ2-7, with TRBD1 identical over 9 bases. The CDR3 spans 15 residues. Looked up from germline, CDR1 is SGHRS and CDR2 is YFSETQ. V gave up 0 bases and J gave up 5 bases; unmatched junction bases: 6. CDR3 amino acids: CASSLGQGDWNEQYF. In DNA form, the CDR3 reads TGCGCCAGCAGCTTGGGACAGGGGGATTGGAACGAGCAGTACTTC.

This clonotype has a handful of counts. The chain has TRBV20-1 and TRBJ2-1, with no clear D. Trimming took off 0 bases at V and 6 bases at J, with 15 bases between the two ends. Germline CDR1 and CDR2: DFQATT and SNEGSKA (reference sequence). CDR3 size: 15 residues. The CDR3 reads CSARDGLTMANEQFF. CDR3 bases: TGCAGTGCTAGAGATGGTCTGACAATGGCCAATGAGCAGTTCTTC.

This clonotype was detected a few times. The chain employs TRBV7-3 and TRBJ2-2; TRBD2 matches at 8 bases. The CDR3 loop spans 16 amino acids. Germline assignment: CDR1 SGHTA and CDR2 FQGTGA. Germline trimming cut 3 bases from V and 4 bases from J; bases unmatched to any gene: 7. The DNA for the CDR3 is TGTGCCAGCAGCTTTGAACCGGGAGGGGGCACCGGGGAGCTGTTTTTT. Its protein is CASSFEPGGGTGELFF.

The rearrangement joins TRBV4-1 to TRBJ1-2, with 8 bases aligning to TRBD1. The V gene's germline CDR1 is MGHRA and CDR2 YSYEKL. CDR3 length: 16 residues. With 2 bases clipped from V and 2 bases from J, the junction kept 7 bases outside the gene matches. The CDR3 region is CASSQPSQGGNYGYTF. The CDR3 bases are TGCGCCAGCAGCCAACCTTCACAGGGGGGAAACTATGGCTACACCTTC.

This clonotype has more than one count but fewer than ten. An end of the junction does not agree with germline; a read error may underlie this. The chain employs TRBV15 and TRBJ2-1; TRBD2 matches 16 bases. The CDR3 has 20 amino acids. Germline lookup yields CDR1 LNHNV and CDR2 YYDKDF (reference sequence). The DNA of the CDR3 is TGTGCCACCAGCGGAGAAGGGACTAGCGGGGGGGCATCGTCCTACAATGAGCAGTTCTTC. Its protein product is CATSGEGTSGGASSYNEQFF.

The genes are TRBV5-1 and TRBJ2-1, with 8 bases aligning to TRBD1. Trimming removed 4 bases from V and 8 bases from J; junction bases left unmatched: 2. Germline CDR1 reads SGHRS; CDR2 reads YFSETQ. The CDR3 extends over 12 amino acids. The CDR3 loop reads CASSQQGDEQFF. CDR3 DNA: TGCGCCAGCAGCCAACAGGGGGATGAGCAGTTCTTC.

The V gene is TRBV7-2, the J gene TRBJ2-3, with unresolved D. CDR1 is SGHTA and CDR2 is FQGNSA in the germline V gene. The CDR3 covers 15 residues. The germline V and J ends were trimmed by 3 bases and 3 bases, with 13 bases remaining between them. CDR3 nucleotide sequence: TGTGCCAGCAGCTTTGAAGGGTTACGTACAGATACGCAGTATTTT. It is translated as CASSFEGLRTDTQYF. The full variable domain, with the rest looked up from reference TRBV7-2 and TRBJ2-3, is GAGVSQSPSNKVTEKGKDVELRCDPISGHTALYWYRQSLGQGLEFLIYFQGNSAPDKSGLPSDRFSAERTGGSVSTLTIQRTQQEDSAVYLCASSFEGLRTDTQYFGPGTRLTVL.

DNA for the CDR3: TGTGCCAGCACCCTGGAGGAGACTTTAGGGAATGAGCAGTTCTTC. Translated: CASTLEETLGNEQFF. The gene calls are TRBV12-3 or TRBV12-4 and TRBJ2-1; weak D call: TRBD2 (5 bases). The CDR3 is 15 residues long. The ends were cut back, 7 bases at V and 7 bases at J, with 20 bases in the middle.

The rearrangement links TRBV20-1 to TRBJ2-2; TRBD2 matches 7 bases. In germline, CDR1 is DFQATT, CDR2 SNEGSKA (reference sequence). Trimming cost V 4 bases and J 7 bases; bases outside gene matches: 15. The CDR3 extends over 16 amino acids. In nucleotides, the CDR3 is TGCAGTGCTATCAGATATGGGAGGGTTCTAGACGGGGAGCTGTTTTTT. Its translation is CSAIRYGRVLDGELFF.

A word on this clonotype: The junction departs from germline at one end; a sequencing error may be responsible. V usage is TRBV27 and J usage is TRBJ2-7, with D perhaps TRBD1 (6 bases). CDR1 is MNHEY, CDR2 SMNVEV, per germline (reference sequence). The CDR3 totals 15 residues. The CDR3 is CTSSATGHVTYEQYF. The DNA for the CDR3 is TGTACCAGCAGTGCTACAGGGCATGTAACCTACGAGCAGTACTTC.

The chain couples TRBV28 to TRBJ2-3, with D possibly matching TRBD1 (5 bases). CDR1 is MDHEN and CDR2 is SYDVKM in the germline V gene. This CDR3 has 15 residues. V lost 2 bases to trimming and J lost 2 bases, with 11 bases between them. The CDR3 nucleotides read TGTGCCAGCAGTTTAAGGCAGGGCTTCACAGATACGCAGTATTTT. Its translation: CASSLRQGFTDTQYF.

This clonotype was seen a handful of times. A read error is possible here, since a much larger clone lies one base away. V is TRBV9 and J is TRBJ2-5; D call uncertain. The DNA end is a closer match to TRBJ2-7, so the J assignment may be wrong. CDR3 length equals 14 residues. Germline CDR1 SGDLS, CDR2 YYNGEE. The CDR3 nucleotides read TGTGCCGGCAGCGTAGGTATGGGGTTGGGCGAGCAGTACTTC. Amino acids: CAGSVGMGLGEQYF.

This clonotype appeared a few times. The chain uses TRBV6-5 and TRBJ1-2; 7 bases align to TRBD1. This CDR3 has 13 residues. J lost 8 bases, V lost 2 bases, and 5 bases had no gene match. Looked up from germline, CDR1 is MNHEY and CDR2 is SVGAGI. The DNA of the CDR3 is TGTGCCAGCAGTTACGCCGACAGGGAAGGCTACACCTTC. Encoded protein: CASSYADREGYTF.